The rows below give T cell receptor beta chains drawn from one sample of a study of cytomegalovirus exposure and HLA in healthy donors. The protocol was immunoSEQ multiplex PCR, while the TCRdb copy is restricted to in-frame clones and leaves out a portion. The repertoire holds tens of thousands of clones, with around three quarters as singletons. Sequencing input: PBMCs. The receptors shown here come from a man in his thirties or forties in good health and CMV-seronegative. Both conserved end residues are part of each CDR3. D genes are given only for firm matches. The size of a clone is reported for some rows only, either as once, few or many, or as a class for expanded clones.

CDR3 DNA	CDR3 protein	clone size	J gene	D gene	V gene
TGTGCCAGCAGCGTAGGTGGGAGTCTCAGCCGCGAGCAGTACTTC	CASSVGGSLSREQYF	NA	TRBJ2-7	NA	TRBV9
TGTGCCAGCAGTCCCCTTAGGCGGACTAATGAAAAACTGTTTTTT	CASSPLRRTNEKLFF	NA	TRBJ1-4	NA	TRBV27
TGTGCCAGCAGGACAAAAGCGGGAGGCCCCGGGGAGCTGTTTTTT	CASRTKAGGPGELFF	NA	TRBJ2-2	TRBD2	TRBV7-2
TGTGCCATCAGGGAGGGACAATTTAGCAATCAGCCCCAGCATTTT	CAIREGQFSNQPQHF	NA	TRBJ1-5	NA	TRBV10-3
TGTGCCAGCAGCGCCGGGAGTTACTACGAGCAGTACTTC	CASSAGSYYEQYF	NA	TRBJ2-7	NA	TRBV6-1
TGTGCCAGCAGTGGACTTAGCGGGGTCCCCGACGAGCAGTACTTC	CASSGLSGVPDEQYF	NA	TRBJ2-7	TRBD2	TRBV6-1
TGCGCCAGCAGCTTGACACCACCAGCCTACGAGCAGTACTTC	CASSLTPPAYEQYF	NA	TRBJ2-7	NA	TRBV5-1
TGCAGCGCGCGGGGGAACACCGGGGAGCTGTTTTTT	CSARGNTGELFF	NA	TRBJ2-2	NA	TRBV29-1
TGTGCCAGCAGCTTGGCTGTGGGGCGGTTCAATGAGCAGTTCTTC	CASSLAVGRFNEQFF	NA	TRBJ2-1	NA	TRBV5-4
TGTGCCAGCAGGGGTGGGGGGACCGGGGAGCTGTTTTTT	CASRGGGTGELFF	NA	TRBJ2-2	NA	TRBV11-3
TGTGCCAGCAGCTCGTCAGGGAGGTCTAATGAAAAACTGTTTTTT	CASSSSGRSNEKLFF	NA	TRBJ1-4	NA	TRBV7-2
TGTGCCAGCAGTCAGCTGGGACAGGGGGGCACCGGGGAGCTGTTTTTT	CASSQLGQGGTGELFF	NA	TRBJ2-2	TRBD1	TRBV25-1
TGCGCCAGCAGCCAGACGGGACAGGGGTCCGAGCAGTACTTC	CASSQTGQGSEQYF	NA	TRBJ2-7	TRBD1	TRBV4-1
TGTGCCAGCAGTTTTGCGGGGGTTACGCAGTATTTT	CASSFAGVTQYF	once	TRBJ2-3	TRBD2	TRBV5-4